A single sample is the source of the 10 T cell receptor beta chains below, sequenced in a study of T cell changes during pregnancy in multiple sclerosis. The method was immunoSEQ multiplex PCR; TCRdb's version includes in-frame clones alone and lacks a portion of them. The table shows some 80,000 clones, with approximately 92% occurring only once. Sequences were derived from peripheral blood, sampled in the first trimester of pregnancy. Receptors were obtained from a female donor with multiple sclerosis, enrolled in a pregnancy study.

V usage is TRBV30 and J usage is TRBJ2-1; 12 bases fit TRBD2. Germline CDR1 is GTSNPN and CDR2 is SVGIG (reference sequence). V shed 3 bases, J shed 5 bases, and the junction held 2 bases outside the gene matches. This CDR3 contains 14 residues. The CDR3 here is CAWRRTSGNNEQFF. For the CDR3, the DNA is TGTGCCTGGAGGCGGACTAGCGGGAACAATGAGCAGTTCTTC.

V gene TRBV18 combines with J gene TRBJ1-4; possible D gene TRBD1, 5 bases. CDR3 length equals 16 residues. Germline V gene sequence: CDR1 KGHSH, CDR2 LQKENI. V was cut by 6 bases and J by 5 bases, with 19 bases left in between. CDR3: CASSLILGAKNEKLFF. DNA for the CDR3: TGTGCCAGCTCGCTAATCTTAGGGGCTAAGAATGAAAAACTGTTTTTT.

The chain carries TRBV6-4 and TRBJ1-5; 7 bases fit TRBD1. The J segment lost 2 bases and the V segment lost 2 bases, leaving 0 bases of the junction unmatched. The CDR3 consists of 14 residues. Germline CDR1 MRHNA, CDR2 SNTAGT. CDR3 amino acids: CASSDTGGNQPQHF. DNA of the CDR3: TGTGCCAGCAGTGACACAGGGGGCAATCAGCCCCAGCATTTT.

V and J are TRBV28 and TRBJ2-1; TRBD2 matches at 8 bases. With 7 bases clipped from V and 12 bases from J, the junction kept 17 bases outside the gene matches. Germline assignment: CDR1 MDHEN and CDR2 SYDVKM. This CDR3 contains 15 residues. In DNA, the CDR3 is TGTGCCAGCATCGGGAGGGACACCTTAAGTTATGGGCAGTTCTTC. Amino acids: CASIGRDTLSYGQFF.

The V call is TRBV5-6, the J call TRBJ2-3, with 8 bases aligning to TRBD2. Germline-derived CDR1 and CDR2 are SGHDT and YYEEEE. This CDR3 contains 15 residues. With 0 bases clipped from V and 4 bases from J, the junction kept 4 bases outside the gene matches. CDR3 nucleotide sequence: TGTGCCAGCAGCTTGGTCGGGAGGGAGGCAGATACGCAGTATTTT. It yields the protein CASSLVGREADTQYF. The variable domain in full, with the rest retrieved from reference TRBV5-6 and TRBJ2-3, is DAGVTQSPTHLIKTRGQQVTLRCSPKSGHDTVSWYQQALGQGPQFIFQYYEEEERQRGNFPDRFSGHQFPNYSSELNVNALLLGDSALYLCASSLVGREADTQYFGPGTRLTVL.

The chain links TRBV11-3 to TRBJ2-7; tentatively, D is TRBD2 (5 bases). The CDR3 is 12 amino acids. V was trimmed by 7 bases and J by 6 bases, leaving 13 bases between them. Germline CDR1 and CDR2: SGHNT and YENEEA. The CDR3 bases are TGTGCCAGCATAGGCGGAGGCGGCGAGCAGTACTTC. Translated, it gives CASIGGGGEQYF.

The chain has TRBV4-1 and TRBJ2-3; 11 bases are shared with TRBD2. The CDR3 is 16 amino acids. J was trimmed by 3 bases and V by 3 bases; bases with no gene match: 5. Germline CDR1 reads MGHRA; CDR2 reads YSYEKL. The CDR3 DNA reads TGCGCCAGCAGCCACCCGGGACTAGCGGATACAGATACGCAGTATTTT. Translating it yields CASSHPGLADTDTQYF.

This clone was recorded once. The V call is TRBV5-1, the J call TRBJ1-2; 8 nucleotides line up with TRBD1. There are 13 residues in the CDR3. The J segment lost 6 bases and the V segment lost 5 bases, leaving 6 bases of the junction unmatched. Germline V gene sequence: CDR1 SGHRS, CDR2 YFSETQ. CDR3 region: CASRPDRGNGYTF. CDR3 nucleotide sequence: TGCGCCAGCAGACCAGACAGGGGAAATGGCTACACCTTC. Combining the CDR3 with reference TRBV5-1 and TRBJ1-2 gives the whole variable domain KAGVTQTPRYLIKTRGQQVTLSCSPISGHRSVSWYQQTPGQGLQFLFEYFSETQRNKGNFPGRFSGRQFSNSRSEMNVSTLELGDSALYLCASRPDRGNGYTFGSGTRLTVV.

This clone was detected only a few times. J is TRBJ2-7 and V is TRBV6-6; D possibly corresponds to TRBD2 (5 bases). Germline V lookup: CDR1 MNHNY, CDR2 SVGAGI (reference sequence). The CDR3 loop spans 16 amino acids. V was trimmed by 0 bases and J by 0 bases, leaving 12 bases between them. The CDR3 loop reads CASSYSGAASSYEQYF. The CDR3 DNA follows: TGTGCCAGCAGTTACTCGGGAGCCGCGAGCTCCTACGAGCAGTACTTC.

The rearrangement uses TRBV5-4 and TRBJ2-5, with 7 bases aligning to TRBD1. Germline loops: CDR1 SGHNT, CDR2 YYREEE (reference sequence). Germline trimming cut 4 bases from V and 5 bases from J; bases unmatched to any gene: 11. The CDR3 contains 15 residues. Here the CDR3 reads CASSPFLTGKETQYF. The CDR3 nucleotides are TGTGCCAGCAGCCCCTTCCTGACAGGGAAGGAGACCCAGTACTTC.